A single sample gave rise to the 18 T cell receptor beta chains below, sequenced in a study of shared clonotypes between healthy human individuals. Using immunoSEQ multiplex PCR, the repertoire was profiled, and TCRdb retains in-frame clones only, with some absent. This table holds around 1,100,000 clones, approximately 77% found once. The specimen was memory CD4+ T cells from PBMCs. The subset: CD45RA-negative fraction. The source is a man aged 18 to 30 in good health. Some clones in this sample may be carry-over from other donors' samples.

This clone was observed a few times. This chain links TRBV30 with TRBJ1-5; D uncertain. V lost 0 bases, J lost 6 bases, and 12 bases lay in between. CDR1 and CDR2 from the germline V gene are GTSNPN and SVGIG (reference sequence). There are 14 residues in the CDR3. The CDR3 sequence is CAWSVPRGGQPQHF. CDR3 in DNA: TGTGCCTGGAGTGTACCCCGGGGAGGTCAGCCCCAGCATTTT.

This clone showed up just once. The chain couples TRBV15 to TRBJ1-1; D call uncertain. CDR1 and CDR2 (germline): LNHNV, YYDKDF (reference sequence). V was shortened by 0 bases and J by 3 bases, with 8 bases between the two germline ends. The CDR3 covers 14 residues. CDR3 residues: CATSRDLEDTEAFF. In DNA form, the CDR3 reads TGTGCCACCAGCAGAGATCTTGAGGACACTGAAGCTTTCTTT.

Regarding this clone: The same CDR3 is also encoded by other DNA sequences in this sample. The chain combines TRBV2 with TRBJ2-7; D assignment may be TRBD1 or TRBD2 (6 bases each). V was shortened by 1 base and J by 4 bases, with 11 bases between the two germline ends. This CDR3 contains 14 residues. The V gene's germline CDR1 is SNHLY and CDR2 FYNNEI. The CDR3 DNA follows: TGTGCCAGCAGTGAAGAGGGGGGCGCGTACGAGCAGTACTTC. Amino acids: CASSEEGGAYEQYF.

In its sample, this clone was seen once. The chain combines TRBV5-6 with TRBJ1-2; D gene uncertain. Trimming cost V 4 bases and J 2 bases, with 12 bases left between them. The CDR3 loop spans 14 amino acids. Germline CDR1 reads SGHDT; CDR2 reads YYEEEE. The CDR3 region has the DNA TGTGCCAGCAGCCGCAGAGGGAGAAACTATGGCTACACCTTC. Translating gives CASSRRGRNYGYTF.

The genes are TRBV5-1 and TRBJ2-3; no clear D. Germline V CDR1 and CDR2: SGHRS, YFSETQ. CDR3 length: 15 residues. Trimming cost V 2 bases and J 5 bases, with 15 bases left between them. The CDR3 protein is CASSLGNLLGDTQYF. The DNA for the CDR3 is TGCGCCAGCAGCTTAGGCAACCTCTTGGGAGATACGCAGTATTTT.

Concerning this clone itself: This CDR3 is also generated by other DNA sequences in the sample. CDR3 bases: TGTGCCAGCAGTGGAGGTAGGAGCTCTGGAAACACCATATATTTT. It codes for CASSGGRSSGNTIYF. The chain uses TRBV6-1 and TRBJ1-3; D gene unclear. The V end lost 4 bases, the J end lost 0 bases, and 10 bases lay between the germline ends. The CDR3 is 15 residues long. Germline assignment: CDR1 MNHNS and CDR2 SASEGT.

V and J are TRBV28 and TRBJ2-1; 9 bases line up with TRBD2. Germline CDR1 MDHEN, CDR2 SYDVKM. Trimming removed 3 bases from V and 3 bases from J; junction bases left unmatched: 12. This CDR3 has 18 amino acids. The CDR3 here is CASSFTEHTSGYYNEQFF. The DNA for the CDR3 is TGTGCCAGCAGTTTTACAGAGCATACTAGCGGGTACTACAATGAGCAGTTCTTC.

About this clone: The same CDR3 also results from other DNA sequences found in this sample. The V call is TRBV7-3, the J call TRBJ1-1; 8 bases line up with TRBD1. This CDR3 is 13 amino acids long. Germline trimming cut 5 bases from V and 4 bases from J; bases unmatched to any gene: 3. Germline V gene data show CDR1 as SGHTA and CDR2 as FQGTGA. Here the CDR3 DNA reads TGTGCCAGCAGCCCCGGGACAGGCACTGAAGCTTTCTTT. This sequence encodes CASSPGTGTEAFF.

Regarding this clone: Other DNA sequences of this sample code for an identical CDR3. The CDR3 here is CASSLGFQETQYF. CDR3 nucleotide sequence: TGTGCCAGCTCGTTGGGATTTCAAGAGACCCAGTACTTC. The chain couples TRBV18 to TRBJ2-5; D is uncertain. Germline CDR1 reads KGHSH; CDR2 reads LQKENI. Trimming left V 6 bases short and J 2 bases short, with 10 bases between. CDR3 length: 13 residues.

V gene TRBV7-8 combines with J gene TRBJ1-4, with D unclear. Trimming removed 0 bases from V and 3 bases from J, with 5 bases in between. There are 14 residues in the CDR3. Germline V gene lookup returns CDR1 SGHVS and CDR2 FQNEAQ. This CDR3 is CASSLALANEKLFF. In nucleotides, the CDR3 is TGTGCCAGCAGCTTAGCGCTGGCTAATGAAAAACTGTTTTTT.

V and J are TRBV28 and TRBJ1-1; a possible D gene is TRBD1 (6 bases). The CDR3 loop spans 18 amino acids. Trimming took off 2 bases at V and 6 bases at J, with 25 bases between the two ends. Germline CDR1 and CDR2: MDHEN and SYDVKM. CDR3 loop: CASSLPLDDRWYWAEAFF. The CDR3 DNA reads as TGTGCCAGCAGTTTACCCCTGGATGACAGGTGGTATTGGGCTGAAGCTTTCTTT.

V usage is TRBV10-3 and J usage is TRBJ1-2; D possibly corresponds to TRBD1 (5 bases). The V gene's germline CDR1 is ENHRY and CDR2 SYGVKD. The CDR3 has 12 residues. Trimming cost V 7 bases and J 5 bases, with 11 bases left between them. Here the CDR3 reads CAITATAYGYTF. In DNA form, the CDR3 reads TGTGCCATCACCGCGACAGCATATGGCTACACCTTC.

The chain joins TRBV5-1 to TRBJ1-1; D unresolved. The CDR3 runs to 14 residues. Germline CDR1 is SGHRS and CDR2 is YFSETQ. V lost 1 base, J lost 3 bases, and 10 bases lay in between. This chain's CDR3 is CASSLMHLDTEAFF. CDR3 coding DNA: TGCGCCAGCAGCTTGATGCACTTGGACACTGAAGCTTTCTTT.

The V gene is TRBV2, the J gene TRBJ2-5; D gene uncertain. V was trimmed by 5 bases and J by 3 bases, leaving 4 bases between them. This CDR3 has 11 amino acids. Germline CDR1 is SNHLY and CDR2 is FYNNEI. The CDR3 here is CASSSEETQYF. CDR3 bases: TGTGCCAGCAGTTCTGAAGAGACCCAGTACTTC.

This rearrangement joins TRBV6-5 to TRBJ2-6; TRBD1 aligns across 7 bases. The CDR3 is 16 residues long. Germline CDR1 and CDR2: MNHEY and SVGAGI. V was pared by 6 bases and J by 3 bases, with 8 bases of the junction left unmatched. CDR3 nucleotides: TGTGCCAGCAGCTACCTCAGGGGGAGTGGGGCCAACGTCCTGACTTTC. Its translation is CASSYLRGSGANVLTF.

This sequence joins TRBV5-3 and TRBJ2-3; maybe TRBD1 (6 bases). TRBV5-3 falls under the ORF class, with uncertain function. V was clipped by 2 bases and J by 4 bases, with 11 bases between them. The CDR3 length is 14 residues. The CDR3 loop is CARSFRQVADTQYF. The CDR3 DNA is TGTGCCAGAAGCTTCCGACAGGTTGCAGATACGCAGTATTTT.

The V and J genes are TRBV6-5 and TRBJ2-1, with 7 positions matching TRBD2. The germline V gene encodes CDR1 MNHEY and CDR2 SVGAGI. The V segment lost 3 bases and the J segment 0 bases; nucleotides outside the gene matches: 5. CDR3 length: 16 residues. The CDR3 region is CASSYQLAASYNEQFF. DNA for the CDR3: TGTGCCAGCAGTTATCAGCTAGCGGCCTCCTACAATGAGCAGTTCTTC.

This chain links TRBV30 with TRBJ1-5; no reliable D call. The V and J ends lost 7 bases and 0 bases respectively, with 7 bases between them. Germline assignment: CDR1 GTSNPN and CDR2 SVGIG (reference sequence). CDR3 size: 12 residues. CDR3: CASQNSNQPQHF. The CDR3 DNA reads TGTGCCTCACAAAATAGCAATCAGCCCCAGCATTTT.